The 5 T cell receptor beta chains given below trace back to one sample, sequenced in a study of blood T cell repertoires in COVID-19. Clones were sequenced by immunoSEQ multiplex PCR, and TCRdb holds only the in-frame ones, with some missing. The sample records about 150,000 clones, 80% to 90% being singletons. Sequenced sample: peripheral blood. The receptors were gathered from an older man with acute or convalescent COVID-19.

V gene TRBV19 combines with J gene TRBJ1-2; unclear D gene. This CDR3 region has 15 residues. Germline CDR1 LNHDA, CDR2 SQIVND (reference sequence). V lost 4 bases and J lost 5, with 17 bases in between. CDR3 sequence reads: CASSKGGQRSYGYTF. The CDR3 DNA reads TGTGCCAGTAGTAAGGGAGGTCAAAGGAGTTATGGCTACACCTTC.

The genes are TRBV5-6 and TRBJ2-1; weak D call: TRBD2 (6 bases). The V end lost 4 bases, the J end lost 10 bases, and 15 bases lay between the germline ends. In germline, CDR1 is SGHDT, CDR2 YYEEEE. CDR3 length: 13 residues. The CDR3 here is CASSRRLEVEQFF. The CDR3 coding sequence is TGTGCCAGCAGCCGCCGACTAGAAGTGGAGCAGTTCTTC.

The chain employs TRBV5-1 and TRBJ2-5; no clear D. V was shortened by 6 bases and J by 1 base, with 13 bases between the two germline ends. Germline-derived CDR1 and CDR2 are SGHRS and YFSETQ. This CDR3 is built from 14 residues. CDR3 residues: CASTLGSGQETQYF. In DNA, the CDR3 is TGCGCCAGCACCCTTGGGTCAGGCCAAGAGACCCAGTACTTC.

The CDR3: CASAPMREGLEKLFF. The CDR3 DNA is TGTGCCAGCGCTCCTATGCGGGAGGGTTTAGAAAAACTGTTTTTT. The chain uses TRBV25-1 and TRBJ1-4; D is uncertain. The V and J ends lost 8 bases and 8 bases respectively, with 21 bases between them. The CDR3 has 15 amino acids. The V gene's germline CDR1 is MGHDK and CDR2 SYGVNS.

This chain connects TRBV10-3 to TRBJ2-7; maybe TRBD2 (6 bases). Germline V gene sequence: CDR1 ENHRY, CDR2 SYGVKD. Deletions cut 2 bases from V and 0 bases from J, with 8 bases between. The CDR3 consists of 14 residues. CDR3 sequence (DNA): TGTGCCATCAGTGAGCTAGCGACCTCCTACGAGCAGTACTTC. Its translation: CAISELATSYEQYF.